The 32 T cell receptor beta chains below were found in one sample sequenced in a study of early T cells in non-severe SARS-CoV-2 infection. TCRdb independently ran MiXCR on the 5' RACE reads; one entry per CDR3 protein. The sample holds some 30,000 distinct CDR3 sequences, 6.6% seen once. Material for sequencing was whole blood. These receptors originate from an adult who was a healthcare worker with PCR-confirmed SARS-CoV-2 infection or an uninfected control (not recorded which).

This clonotype was counted many times. This chain connects TRBV6-2 or TRBV6-3 to TRBJ2-7; D gene unclear. The CDR3 is 12 amino acids. CDR1 and CDR2 from the germline V gene are MNHEY and SVGEGT. V was clipped by 6 bases and J by 7 bases, with 13 bases between them. The CDR3 region has the DNA TGTGCCAGCAGCTATCGGACCCCGGAGCAGTACTTC. Amino acid sequence: CASSYRTPEQYF.

This clonotype was observed at least ten times. The chain uses TRBV6-2 or TRBV6-3 and TRBJ2-2; D is undetermined. V was trimmed by 4 bases and J by 1 base, leaving 13 bases between them. The germline V gene encodes CDR1 MNHEY and CDR2 SVGEGT. The CDR3 sequence is 16 residues long. CDR3 nucleotide sequence: TGTGCCAGCAGTTCCCTCCTAGTGATGAACACCGGGGAGCTGTTTTTT. It specifies CASSSLLVMNTGELFF.

This clonotype was seen ten or more times. This chain connects TRBV20-1 to TRBJ1-4; possibly TRBD1 for D (5 bases). Germline V lookup: CDR1 DFQATT, CDR2 SNEGSKA (reference sequence). Trimming took off 4 bases at V and 2 bases at J, with 20 bases between the two ends. CDR3 length: 17 amino acids. The CDR3 sequence is CSAKGREFSRTNEKLFF. CDR3 DNA sequence: TGCAGTGCTAAGGGCAGGGAATTCTCCAGGACTAATGAAAAACTGTTTTTT.

This clonotype was detected ten times or more. The V call is TRBV7-2, the J call TRBJ2-5; D unresolved. The V and J ends lost 7 bases and 0 bases respectively, with 6 bases between them. The CDR3 sequence is 12 residues long. The germline V gene encodes CDR1 SGHTA and CDR2 FQGNSA. The CDR3 is CASTSYQETQYF. In DNA, the CDR3 is TGTGCCAGCACCAGCTACCAAGAGACCCAGTACTTC.

The genes are TRBV29-1 and TRBJ2-7; a possible D gene is TRBD1 (6 bases). This CDR3 has 13 amino acids. The germline CDR1 and CDR2 sequences are SQVTM and ANQGSEA. V lost 4 bases and J lost 2, with 12 bases in between. CDR3 DNA: TGCAGCGTTGGGGCAGGGGCCCCCTACGAGCAGTACTTC. Residues: CSVGAGAPYEQYF.

The V call is TRBV28, the J call TRBJ2-7; D may be TRBD2 (6 bases). In germline, CDR1 is MDHEN, CDR2 SYDVKM. The CDR3 totals 13 residues. Trimming took 9 bases from V and 0 from J, leaving 12 bases between them. This chain's CDR3 is CASTSGHSYEQYF. DNA of the CDR3: TGTGCCAGTACCAGCGGGCACTCCTACGAGCAGTACTTC.

This CDR3 reads CSVELGQKETQYF. CDR3 in DNA: TGCAGCGTTGAATTAGGGCAGAAAGAGACCCAGTACTTC. This chain joins TRBV29-1 and TRBJ2-5; D unclear. The ends were cut back, 2 bases at V and 3 bases at J, with 10 bases in the middle. Germline-derived CDR1 and CDR2 are SQVTM and ANQGSEA. This CDR3 contains 13 residues. Variable domain in full (rest from reference TRBV29-1 and TRBJ2-5): SAVISQKPSRDICQRGTSLTIQCQVDSQVTMMFWYRQQPGQSLTLIATANQGSEATYESGFVIDKFPISRPNLTFSTLTVSNMSPEDSSIYLCSVELGQKETQYFGPGTRLLVL.

In its sample, this clonotype was seen many times. The chain links TRBV5-1 to TRBJ2-3, with 7 bases lining up with TRBD2. CDR1 and CDR2 (germline): SGHRS, YFSETQ. V lost 0 bases to trimming and J lost 1 base; unmatched junction nucleotides: 5. CDR3 length equals 16 residues. The CDR3 region has the DNA TGCGCCAGCAGCTTGGAAGGGAGGGGCGGCACAGATACGCAGTATTTT. This translates into CASSLEGRGGTDTQYF.

This clonotype was recorded many times. The CDR3 spells CASSFGIGGGQPQHF. DNA of the CDR3: TGTGCCAGCAGCTTTGGTATAGGGGGAGGTCAGCCCCAGCATTTT. This chain connects TRBV5-5 to TRBJ1-5; TRBD1 is a possible D gene (6 bases). This CDR3 region has 15 residues. Germline V lookup: CDR1 SGHKS, CDR2 YYEKEE (reference sequence). V lost 2 bases and J 6 bases, leaving 15 bases between the germline ends.

At least ten counts were recorded for this clonotype. The rearrangement joins TRBV27 to TRBJ2-7; TRBD2 aligns across 8 bases. The CDR3 has 19 amino acids. Germline CDR1 MNHEY, CDR2 SMNVEV (reference sequence). The V segment lost 4 bases and the J segment 0 bases; nucleotides outside the gene matches: 17. Here the CDR3 DNA reads TGTGCCAGCAGTTCAGGACCTGGCGCAGCGGGAGACTTCTCCTACGAGCAGTACTTC. It yields the protein CASSSGPGAAGDFSYEQYF.

This clonotype was picked up many times. The V call is TRBV20-1, the J call TRBJ2-7; D is undetermined. V gave up 6 bases and J gave up 1 base, with 7 bases separating them. Germline CDR1 is DFQATT and CDR2 is SNEGSKA (reference sequence). CDR3 length equals 11 residues. CDR3 coding DNA: TGCAGTGCCCAGGTATCCTACGAGCAGTACTTC. This codes for CSAQVSYEQYF.

This clonotype was detected ten times or more. The rearrangement links TRBV19 to TRBJ1-4, with a possible D match to TRBD1 (5 bases). The CDR3 runs to 14 residues. With 6 bases removed from V and 2 bases from J, the gap between germline ends came to 10 bases. Germline V gives CDR1 LNHDA, CDR2 SQIVND (reference sequence). Written as DNA, the CDR3 is TGTGCCAGTAGATCGACAGTCACTAATGAAAAACTGTTTTTT. It specifies CASRSTVTNEKLFF. The full variable domain, its missing parts supplied by reference TRBV19 and TRBJ1-4, is DGGITQSPKYLFRKEGQNVTLSCEQNLNHDAMYWYRQDPGQGLRLIYYSQIVNDFQKGDIAEGYSVSREKKESFPLTVTSAQKNPTAFYLCASRSTVTNEKLFFGSGTQLSVL.

The sample holds a few counts of this clonotype. The V call is TRBV18, the J call TRBJ2-1; D not resolved. Germline V gene sequence: CDR1 KGHSH, CDR2 LQKENI. The length of the CDR3 is 14 residues. V gave up 6 bases and J gave up 2 bases, with 11 bases separating them. The CDR3 nucleotides are TGTGCCAGCTCCCAAGACTTGACCTACAATGAGCAGTTCTTC. It yields the protein CASSQDLTYNEQFF.

By sample fraction, this clonotype is medium-sized. V is TRBV4-2 and J is TRBJ2-5; a possible D gene is TRBD2 (5 bases). V was trimmed by 1 base and J by 5 bases, leaving 8 bases between them. CDR3 length equals 13 residues. The germline gives CDR1 LGHNA, CDR2 YNFKEQ. This chain's CDR3 is CASSQGESETQYF. The CDR3 DNA reads TGTGCCAGCAGCCAAGGGGAGTCGGAGACCCAGTACTTC.

This clonotype has a count of ten or more. The V and J genes are TRBV6-1 and TRBJ1-2; 7 bases fit TRBD1. This CDR3 contains 14 residues. The V gene end was trimmed by 3 bases and the J gene end by 4 bases; junction bases not matched to a gene: 5. Germline values: CDR1 MNHNS, CDR2 SASEGT. The CDR3 protein is CASSEQGGPYGYTF. DNA for the CDR3: TGTGCCAGCAGTGAGCAGGGGGGACCCTATGGCTACACCTTC.

This clonotype has a count of ten or more. The chain recombines TRBV20-1 with TRBJ1-5, with D possibly TRBD1 on 6 matching bases. Trimming left V 0 bases short and J 2 bases short, with 8 bases between. Germline V CDR1 and CDR2: DFQATT, SNEGSKA (reference sequence). The CDR3 has 14 residues. The CDR3 nucleotides read TGCAGTGCTAGAGATCGGACAGGCAATCAGCCCCAGCATTTT. Its translation is CSARDRTGNQPQHF.

This clonotype has only a few counts. The chain has TRBV7-9 and TRBJ2-5, with TRBD1 as a possible D gene (6 bases). From germline, CDR1 is SEHNR and CDR2 FQNEAQ (reference sequence). This CDR3 is built from 15 residues. V was shortened by 4 bases and J by 5 bases, with 17 bases between the two germline ends. The CDR3 spells CASSSIRTDGETQYF. As DNA, the CDR3 is TGTGCCAGCAGCTCCATCCGGACAGATGGGGAGACCCAGTACTTC.

The chain has TRBV18 and TRBJ1-4; D gene ambiguous. The CDR3 sequence is 16 residues long. Germline CDR1 is KGHSH and CDR2 is LQKENI. Trimming stripped 1 base from V and 2 bases from J, with 11 bases between. The CDR3 DNA reads TGTGCCAGCTCACCACGGGGTCCCCGTACTAATGAAAAACTGTTTTTT. It specifies CASSPRGPRTNEKLFF.

This clonotype was counted only a few times. V and J are TRBV20-1 and TRBJ1-1, with D perhaps TRBD1 (5 bases). The CDR3 extends over 14 amino acids. In germline, CDR1 is DFQATT, CDR2 SNEGSKA (reference sequence). V was trimmed by 5 bases and J by 1 base, leaving 14 bases between them. The chain's CDR3 is CSAAGGAPNTEAFF. The CDR3 DNA is TGCAGTGCTGCAGGCGGGGCGCCGAACACTGAAGCTTTCTTT.

The gene calls are TRBV25-1 and TRBJ2-5; 8 bases are shared with TRBD1. This CDR3 has 14 amino acids. The germline V gene has CDR1 MGHDK and CDR2 SYGVNS. J was trimmed by 5 bases and V by 4 bases; bases with no gene match: 6. CDR3 sequence (DNA): TGTGCCAGCAGTGTGAGACAGGGGAACGAGACCCAGTACTTC. Amino acids: CASSVRQGNETQYF.

This sequence joins TRBV5-1 and TRBJ2-1; 10 nucleotides align to TRBD2. CDR1 is SGHRS, CDR2 YFSETQ, per germline. This CDR3 contains 15 residues. Trimming took 0 bases from V and 6 from J; bases not matched to a gene: 3. The DNA of the CDR3 is TGCGCCAGCAGCTTGGCCGGGACTAGCGTCAATGAGCAGTTCTTC. Translating it yields CASSLAGTSVNEQFF.

This sequence joins TRBV12-3 or TRBV12-4 and TRBJ2-7; 8 bases agree with TRBD2. The CDR3 is made up of 12 amino acids. V gave up 5 bases and J gave up 7 bases; unmatched junction bases: 4. The CDR3 region has the DNA TGTGCCAGCAGTGGGGGGACTAGTGAGCAGTACTTC. The encoded protein is CASSGGTSEQYF.

The sample holds a few counts of this clonotype. The V call is TRBV28, the J call TRBJ1-5, with D hard to call. Germline assignment: CDR1 MDHEN and CDR2 SYDVKM. V shed 2 bases and J shed 3 bases, with 17 bases lying between them. CDR3 length equals 17 residues. The CDR3 bases are TGTGCCAGCAGTTTAAGCCCCTGGACGGCTCTCAATCAGCCCCAGCATTTT. Its translation is CASSLSPWTALNQPQHF.

The V call is TRBV2, the J call TRBJ2-1; TRBD2 matches at 7 bases. This CDR3 region has 18 residues. Germline values: CDR1 SNHLY, CDR2 FYNNEI. Trimming at V came to 5 bases and at J to 4 bases, leaving 17 bases not matched to a gene. In nucleotides, the CDR3 is TGTGCCAGCAGTCCCTGGGGGACCTCGGGACTAAATTACAATGAGCAGTTCTTC. Translating gives CASSPWGTSGLNYNEQFF.

In its sample, this clonotype was seen many times. The rearrangement joins TRBV28 to TRBJ2-5; D may match TRBD1 or TRBD2 (5 bases each). This CDR3 spans 15 amino acids. Trimming removed 10 bases from V and 2 bases from J, with 20 bases in between. CDR1 MDHEN and CDR2 SYDVKM come from the germline V gene. The CDR3 here is CATGRDASSQETQYF. CDR3 sequence (DNA): TGTGCCACCGGAAGGGACGCATCCTCGCAAGAGACCCAGTACTTC.

This clonotype was detected many times. The chain carries TRBV6-5 and TRBJ2-7; 8 positions agree with TRBD1. The germline V gene has CDR1 MNHEY and CDR2 SVGAGI. CDR3 size: 17 residues. V trimming: 2 bases; J trimming: 1 base; junction bases outside the gene matches: 10. CDR3 loop: CASSYPPTGGESYEQYF. CDR3 coding DNA: TGTGCCAGCAGTTACCCCCCCACAGGGGGAGAGTCCTACGAGCAGTACTTC.

There are a few counts of this clonotype. The chain recombines TRBV20-1 with TRBJ1-1; TRBD1 might be the D (5 bases). V shed 3 bases and J shed 1 base, with 6 bases lying between them. CDR3 size: 12 residues. The germline V gene encodes CDR1 DFQATT and CDR2 SNEGSKA (reference sequence). CDR3 DNA sequence: TGCAGTGCTAGCACAGGGAACACTGAAGCTTTCTTT. Amino acid sequence: CSASTGNTEAFF.

This clonotype was seen repeatedly, ten times or more. The V and J genes are TRBV5-1 and TRBJ1-6, with a possible D match to TRBD1 (6 bases). Trimming took off 0 bases at V and 9 bases at J, with 22 bases between the two ends. Germline V gives CDR1 SGHRS, CDR2 YFSETQ. CDR3 length equals 18 residues. The CDR3 region has the DNA TGCGCCAGCAGCTTGGTCCTATCGACCACAGGGATGAGTTCACCCCTCCACTTT. This encodes CASSLVLSTTGMSSPLHF.

At least ten counts were recorded for this clonotype. J is TRBJ2-1 and V is TRBV5-1, with unresolved D. Germline lookup yields CDR1 SGHRS and CDR2 YFSETQ. CDR3 length: 15 amino acids. V was pared by 0 bases and J by 3 bases, with 10 bases between. The CDR3 protein is CASSLASSNYNEQFF. The CDR3 nucleotides are TGCGCCAGCAGCTTGGCCAGTTCGAACTACAATGAGCAGTTCTTC. The entire variable domain, with the rest obtained from reference TRBV5-1 and TRBJ2-1, is as follows: KAGVTQTPRYLIKTRGQQVTLSCSPISGHRSVSWYQQTPGQGLQFLFEYFSETQRNKGNFPGRFSGRQFSNSRSEMNVSTLELGDSALYLCASSLASSNYNEQFFGPGTRLTVL.

Many counts were recorded for this clonotype. This sequence joins TRBV28 and TRBJ2-7; 8 bases agree with TRBD1. This CDR3 has 13 residues. Trimming cost V 8 bases and J 0 bases; bases outside gene matches: 3. Germline CDR1 MDHEN, CDR2 SYDVKM. This CDR3 is CASRTGRSYEQYF. CDR3 DNA sequence: TGTGCCAGCCGGACAGGGCGCTCCTACGAGCAGTACTTC.

At least ten counts were recorded for this clonotype. This rearrangement joins TRBV6-2 or TRBV6-3 to TRBJ2-1; D possibly matches TRBD1 or TRBD2 (5 bases each). The CDR3 has 16 residues. From germline, CDR1 is MNHEY and CDR2 SVGEGT. V lost 5 bases and J 1 base, leaving 15 bases between the germline ends. The CDR3 coding sequence is TGTGCCAGCAGTCCCGGGACCCACCTTTCCTACAATGAGCAGTTCTTC. It codes for CASSPGTHLSYNEQFF.

In its sample, this clonotype was seen many times. The CDR3 reads CASTPRTSGRGTMETQYF. CDR3 in DNA: TGTGCCAGCACCCCCCGGACTAGCGGGAGGGGAACGATGGAGACCCAGTACTTC. The rearrangement joins TRBV27 to TRBJ2-5, with 15 bases fitting TRBD2. With 7 bases clipped from V and 5 bases from J, the junction kept 14 bases outside the gene matches. The CDR3 totals 18 residues. In germline, CDR1 is MNHEY, CDR2 SMNVEV (reference sequence).